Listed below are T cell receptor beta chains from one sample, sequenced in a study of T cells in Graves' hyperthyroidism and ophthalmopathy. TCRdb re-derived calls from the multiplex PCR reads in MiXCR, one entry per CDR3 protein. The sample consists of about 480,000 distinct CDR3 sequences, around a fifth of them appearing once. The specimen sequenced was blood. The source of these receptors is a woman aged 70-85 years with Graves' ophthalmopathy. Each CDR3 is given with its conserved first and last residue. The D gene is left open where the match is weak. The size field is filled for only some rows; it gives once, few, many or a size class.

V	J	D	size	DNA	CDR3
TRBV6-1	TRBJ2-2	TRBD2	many	TGTGCCAGCAGGGCTAGCGGGAGTTTGATTAACACCGGGGAGCTGTTTTTT	CASRASGSLINTGELFF
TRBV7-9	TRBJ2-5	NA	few	TGTGCCAGCAGCTTAAGAGGGACGGATCAAGAGACCCAGTACTTC	CASSLRGTDQETQYF
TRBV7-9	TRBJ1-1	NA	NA	TGTGCCAGCAGCTTAGAGGACGGTTACACTGAAGCTTTCTTT	CASSLEDGYTEAFF
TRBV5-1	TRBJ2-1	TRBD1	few	TGCGCCAGCAGCTGGACAGGGAGCTCCTACAATGAGCAGTTCTTC	CASSWTGSSYNEQFF
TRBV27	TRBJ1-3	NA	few	TGTGCCAGCAGCTCCCTCAGGAGTCCTGGAAACACCATATATTTT	CASSSLRSPGNTIYF
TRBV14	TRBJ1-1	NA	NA	TGTGCCAGCAGCCAAGATCCATGGGGGAGCGGTGAAGCTTTCTTT	CASSQDPWGSGEAFF
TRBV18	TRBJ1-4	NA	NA	TGTGCCAGCTCACCCGGGCTGCTACAGTTGTTGTTTTTT	CASSPGLLQLLFF
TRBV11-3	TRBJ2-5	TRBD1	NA	TGTGCCAGCGGCCCCGGGACAGCGCCCGGGACCCAGTACTTC	CASGPGTAPGTQYF
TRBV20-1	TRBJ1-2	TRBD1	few	TGCAGTGCAAGACAGGGGACCCATGGCTACACCTTC	CSARQGTHGYTF
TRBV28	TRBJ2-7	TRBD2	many	TGTGCCAGCAGCCTAGGGAGGAGCGGGAGGCTCGACGAGCAGTACTTC	CASSLGRSGRLDEQYF
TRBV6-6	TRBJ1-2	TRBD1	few	TGTGCCAGCAGTTACTCGATAAACAGGGGAGATGGCTACACCTTC	CASSYSINRGDGYTF
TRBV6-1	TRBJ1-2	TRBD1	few	TGTGCCAGCAGTCTTCAGGGGGTCCCCCGGGGCTACACCTTC	CASSLQGVPRGYTF
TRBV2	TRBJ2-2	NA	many	TGTGCCAGCAGATATGTGATGAACACCGGGGAGCTGTTTTTT	CASRYVMNTGELFF
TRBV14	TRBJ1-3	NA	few	TGTGCCAGCAGCCCGAGGGCCTCTGGAAACACCATATATTTT	CASSPRASGNTIYF
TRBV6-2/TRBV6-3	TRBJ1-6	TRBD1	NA	TGTGCCAGCAGTGGACAGGGGGCTTCACCCCTCCACTTT	CASSGQGASPLHF
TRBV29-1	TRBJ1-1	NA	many	TGCAGCGGTGCGCAGGGAGGCGCTGAAGCTTTCTTT	CSGAQGGAEAFF
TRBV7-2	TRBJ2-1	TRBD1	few	TGTGCCAGCAGCACCCGGACAGGGGGCTACAATGAGCAGTTCTTC	CASSTRTGGYNEQFF
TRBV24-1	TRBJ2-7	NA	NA	TGTGCCACCAGTGATGCCGGACGGTACGAGCAGTACTTC	CATSDAGRYEQYF
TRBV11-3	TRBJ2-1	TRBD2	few	TGTGCCAGCAGCTTACAGCTAGCGGGAGTGTCAAATGAGCAGTTCTTC	CASSLQLAGVSNEQFF
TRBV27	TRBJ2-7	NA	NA	TGTGCCAGCAGTATGGGGGCCCTCAGCCTCTACGAGCAGTACTTC	CASSMGALSLYEQYF
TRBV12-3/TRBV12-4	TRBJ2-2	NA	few	TGTGCCAGCGGGTTAGCGGCCCAGGGGGAGCTGTTTTTT	CASGLAAQGELFF
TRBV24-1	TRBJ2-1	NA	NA	TGTGCCACCAGTGATTCGGGACAACCCAGTCTCGTGCGTGAGCAGTTCTTC	CATSDSGQPSLVREQFF
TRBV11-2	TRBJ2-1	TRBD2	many	TGTGCCAGCAGCTTCACTAGCGGGAGAGACAATGAGCAGTTCTTC	CASSFTSGRDNEQFF
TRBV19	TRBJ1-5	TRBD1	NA	TGTGCCGCCCGAGAGGGGGCGAGGGATCAGCCCCAGCATTTT	CAAREGARDQPQHF
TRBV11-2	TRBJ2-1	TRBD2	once	TGTGCCAGCAGCGAAACTAGCGGGAGTTACGATGAGCAGTTCTTC	CASSETSGSYDEQFF
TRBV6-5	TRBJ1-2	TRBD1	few	TGTGCCAGCAGTTACCTTCTACAGGGGAACTATGGCTACACCTTC	CASSYLLQGNYGYTF
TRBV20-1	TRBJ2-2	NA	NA	TGCAGTGCTAGAGATTCGGGAAGGGGCACCTTGAACACCGGGGAGCTGTTTTTT	CSARDSGRGTLNTGELFF
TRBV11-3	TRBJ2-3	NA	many	TGTGCCAGCAGCCCAGGACAAGCGGATACGCAGTATTTT	CASSPGQADTQYF
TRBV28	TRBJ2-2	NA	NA	TGTGCCAGCAGCACTGGTGGGTGGGGTAACACCGGGGAGCTGTTTTTT	CASSTGGWGNTGELFF
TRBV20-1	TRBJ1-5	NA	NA	TGCAGTGCTGGGGGAGGCAGGGGTGAGAATCAGCCCCAGCATTTT	CSAGGGRGENQPQHF
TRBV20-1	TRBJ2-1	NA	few	TGCAGTGCTAGAGGAGGGGAGAATCTCAATGAGCAGTTCTTC	CSARGGENLNEQFF
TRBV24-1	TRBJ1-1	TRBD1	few	TGTGCCACCAGAGAGACAGGGGGAACAACTGAAGCTTTCTTT	CATRETGGTTEAFF
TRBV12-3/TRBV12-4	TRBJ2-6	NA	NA	TGTGCCAGCAGTGGAAGGGCAGGCGAACGCGTCCTGACTTTC	CASSGRAGERVLTF
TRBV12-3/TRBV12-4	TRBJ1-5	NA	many	TGTGCCAGCAGTCTCGGGAGGGGGGCAAATCAGCCCCAGCATTTT	CASSLGRGANQPQHF
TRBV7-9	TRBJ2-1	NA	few	TGTGCCAGCAGCGGACCCGGGACAATTTACAATGAGCAGTTCTTC	CASSGPGTIYNEQFF
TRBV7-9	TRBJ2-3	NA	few	TGTGCCAGCGGTGACGCAGATACGCAGTATTTT	CASGDADTQYF
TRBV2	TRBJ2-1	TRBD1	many	TGTGCCAGCGAAAAGGGGACAGGGGGCAATGAGCAGTTCTTC	CASEKGTGGNEQFF
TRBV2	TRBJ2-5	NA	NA	TGTGCCGGTAGGGTGGGATCAGAGACCCAGTACTTC	CAGRVGSETQYF
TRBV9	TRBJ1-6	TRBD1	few	TGTGCCAGGTCCCGGGACAGGGGGAAGGCCTATAATTCACCCCTCCACTTT	CARSRDRGKAYNSPLHF
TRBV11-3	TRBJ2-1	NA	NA	TGTGCCAGCAGCAAGGACAGCCGGACCTACAATGAGCAGTTCTTC	CASSKDSRTYNEQFF
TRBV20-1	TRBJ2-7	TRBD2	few	TGCAGTGCTAGAGATGATCCTAGCGGGAGATCCCAGGGCACCTACGAGCAGTACTTC	CSARDDPSGRSQGTYEQYF
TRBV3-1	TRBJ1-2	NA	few	TGTGCCAGCAGCGGACAGTCTAACTATGGCTACACCTTC	CASSGQSNYGYTF